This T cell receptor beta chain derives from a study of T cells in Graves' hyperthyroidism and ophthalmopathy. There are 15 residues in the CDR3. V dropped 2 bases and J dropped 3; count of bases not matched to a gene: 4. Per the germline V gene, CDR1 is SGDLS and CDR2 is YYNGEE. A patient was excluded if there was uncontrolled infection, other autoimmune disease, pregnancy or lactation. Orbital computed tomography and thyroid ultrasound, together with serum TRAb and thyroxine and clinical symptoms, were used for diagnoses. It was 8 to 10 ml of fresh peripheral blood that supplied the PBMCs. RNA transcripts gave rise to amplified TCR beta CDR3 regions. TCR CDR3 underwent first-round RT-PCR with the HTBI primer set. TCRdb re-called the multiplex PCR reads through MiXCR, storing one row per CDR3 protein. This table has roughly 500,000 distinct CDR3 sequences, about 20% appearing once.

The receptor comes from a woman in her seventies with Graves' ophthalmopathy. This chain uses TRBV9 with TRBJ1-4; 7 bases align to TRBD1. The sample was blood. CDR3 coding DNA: TGTGCCAGCAGCGTGACAGGGCTGGCTAATGAAAAACTGTTTTTT. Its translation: CASSVTGLANEKLFF.